This TCR beta chain is drawn from a study of tumor and adjacent non-tumor tissue in lung cancer. CDR3 length equals 11 residues. Trimming removed 5 bases from V and 5 bases from J, with 10 bases in between. Germline V gene data show CDR1 as DFQATT and CDR2 as SNEGSKA (reference sequence). With regard to this clonotype: What it binds is unknown. This CDR3 is missing its conserved last phenylalanine or tryptophan, likely due to a read error.

Findings of the study overall: Patients with more diverse tumor TCRs had worse survival.

The library came from three nested PCR rounds adapted from ARM-PCR protocols. In TCRdb, the multiplex PCR reads were re-called with MiXCR into one record per CDR3 protein. The table lists around 140,000 distinct CDR3 sequences, roughly 70% of them singletons, with around a sixth in the top ten. RNA was extracted from bulk tissue without any cell sorting. This rearrangement joins TRBV20-1 to TRBJ2-7, with D hard to call. The TCR sequence derives from a man aged 55 to 69 with small cell lung cancer. Sequenced sample: lung tumor tissue. The CDR3 DNA reads TGCAGTGCTTCCCCAGGTAACGAGCAGTACATC. Its translation: CSASPGNEQYI.